The 24 T cell receptor beta chains below were found in one sample sequenced in a study of blood T cell repertoires in COVID-19. Some clones are missing from TCRdb's copy, which holds only in-frame ones; the method was immunoSEQ multiplex PCR. The data contain around 170,000 clones, about nine tenths of them seen just once; the ten biggest clones take up roughly 9%. Material: PBMCs or T cells enriched from blood (not recorded which). These receptors were taken from a woman under 30 who had recovered from COVID-19.

This chain joins TRBV6-5 and TRBJ2-5; 10 nucleotides agree with TRBD1. V shed 6 bases and J 7 bases; nucleotides not matched to a gene: 11. The CDR3 runs to 15 residues. Germline values: CDR1 MNHEY, CDR2 SVGAGI. The CDR3 protein is CASSRSDRGRGTQYF. CDR3 nucleotide sequence: TGTGCCAGCAGCCGTTCCGACAGGGGGCGTGGGACCCAGTACTTC.

The CDR3 reads CASSYPGLGIYEQYF. In nucleotides, the CDR3 is TGTGCCAGCAGTTACCCCGGACTGGGGATCTACGAGCAGTACTTC. The chain combines TRBV6-5 with TRBJ2-7; D is possibly TRBD2 (5 bases). The germline gives CDR1 MNHEY, CDR2 SVGAGI. V was trimmed by 2 bases and J by 3 bases, leaving 14 bases between them. This CDR3 has 15 residues.

The rearrangement links TRBV6-5 to TRBJ1-2; 7 bases agree with TRBD1. The germline V gene encodes CDR1 MNHEY and CDR2 SVGAGI. The CDR3 consists of 13 residues. With 7 bases clipped from V and 2 bases from J, the junction kept 4 bases outside the gene matches. The CDR3 spells CASIVTGNYGYTF. The CDR3 DNA is TGTGCCAGCATTGTGACAGGGAACTATGGCTACACCTTC.

This clone was observed many times. The chain recombines TRBV12-3 or TRBV12-4 with TRBJ1-1; the D is unclear. CDR3 length: 12 residues. V was pared by 3 bases and J by 3 bases, with 5 bases between. Here the CDR3 DNA reads TGTGCCAGCAGTTTCCCCGACACTGAAGCTTTCTTT. Translated: CASSFPDTEAFF.

In this sample, this clone turned up many times. The chain has TRBV3-1 (or the pseudogene TRBV3-2) and TRBJ2-7; 7 bases align to TRBD2. The CDR3 spans 19 residues. The germline V gene encodes CDR1 LGHDT and CDR2 YNNKEL (reference sequence). With V trimmed by 0 bases and J by 5 bases, 19 bases remained unmatched. The DNA for the CDR3 is TGTGCCAGCAGCCAAGAGTTAAGTCCAGAGTGGCGGGGGACCCACGAGCAGTACTTC. This codes for CASSQELSPEWRGTHEQYF.

This clone came up a few times. The chain recombines TRBV28 with TRBJ1-2, with a tentative D call TRBD1 (6 bases). Trimming took off 6 bases at V and 4 bases at J, with 18 bases between the two ends. The CDR3 has 15 amino acids. The germline V gene encodes CDR1 MDHEN and CDR2 SYDVKM. CDR3 bases: TGTGCCAGCAGAGTGCCGGGGGGACACGGCTATGGCTACACCTTC. This sequence encodes CASRVPGGHGYGYTF.

The CDR3 nucleotides read TGTGCCTGGAGTGCACTAGCGGGAGGGCAGGAGGATACGCAGTATTTT. Translated: CAWSALAGGQEDTQYF. The gene calls are TRBV30 and TRBJ2-3; TRBD2 matches 13 bases. V shed 1 base, J shed 6 bases, and the junction held 7 bases outside the gene matches. Germline assignment: CDR1 GTSNPN and CDR2 SVGIG (reference sequence). The CDR3 is 16 amino acids.

The rearrangement joins TRBV9 to TRBJ1-2; TRBD1 might be the D (6 bases). Germline-derived CDR1 and CDR2 are SGDLS and YYNGEE. The CDR3 loop spans 15 amino acids. The V end was cut by 0 bases, the J end by 4 bases, with 13 bases between. The CDR3 here is CASSVGTGIIYGYTF. DNA of the CDR3: TGTGCCAGCAGCGTAGGAACAGGGATTATCTATGGCTACACCTTC.

The rearrangement links TRBV6-5 to TRBJ2-1, with TRBD1 matching over 7 bases. This CDR3 has 14 amino acids. V lost 6 bases to trimming and J lost 2 bases; unmatched junction nucleotides: 4. The germline V gene has CDR1 MNHEY and CDR2 SVGAGI. In DNA, the CDR3 is TGTGCCAGCAGGGGACAGAAGGCCTACAATGAGCAGTTCTTC. Amino acids: CASRGQKAYNEQFF.

This clone has at least ten counts. This sequence joins TRBV11-2 and TRBJ2-3, with a weak D call TRBD2 (5 bases). V lost 8 bases, J lost 6 bases, and 9 bases lay in between. Germline loops: CDR1 SGHAT, CDR2 FQNNGV. The CDR3 is 11 amino acids. CDR3 in amino acids: CASFGGDTQYF. Written as DNA, the CDR3 is TGTGCCAGCTTCGGCGGGGATACGCAGTATTTT.

The chain employs TRBV5-1 and TRBJ2-2; D unresolved. The CDR3 totals 14 residues. CDR1 SGHRS and CDR2 YFSETQ come from the germline V gene. Trimming left V 7 bases short and J 2 bases short, with 12 bases between. CDR3 sequence reads: CASLETSNTGELFF. DNA for the CDR3: TGCGCCAGCTTAGAGACAAGCAACACCGGGGAGCTGTTTTTT.

The chain couples TRBV7-9 to TRBJ2-5, with 9 nucleotides matching TRBD2. Looked up from germline, CDR1 is SEHNR and CDR2 is FQNEAQ (reference sequence). The CDR3 extends over 13 amino acids. V was pared by 5 bases and J by 10 bases, with 8 bases of the junction left unmatched. The CDR3 nucleotides read TGTGCCAGCAGCCCCGCGGGGGGGTGGGACCAGTACTTC. Amino acid sequence: CASSPAGGWDQYF.

This sequence joins TRBV2 and TRBJ1-2; 7 bases fit TRBD1. CDR1 is SNHLY, CDR2 FYNNEI, per germline. The CDR3 totals 12 residues. Trimming removed 9 bases from V and 6 bases from J; junction bases left unmatched: 7. CDR3 in amino acids: CARMDRSDGYTF. For the CDR3, the DNA is TGTGCCAGGATGGACAGGTCAGATGGCTACACCTTC. The entire variable domain, with the rest obtained from reference TRBV2 and TRBJ1-2, is as follows: EPEVTQTPSHQVTQMGQEVILRCVPISNHLYFYWYRQILGQKVEFLVSFYNNEISEKSEIFDDQFSVERPDGSNFTLKIRSTKLEDSAMYFCARMDRSDGYTFGSGTRLTVV.

The chain links TRBV28 to TRBJ1-1; unclear D gene. The CDR3 has 11 residues. Germline lookup yields CDR1 MDHEN and CDR2 SYDVKM. V gave up 5 bases and J gave up 8 bases, with 9 bases separating them. CDR3 protein: CASSLQIEAFF. CDR3 in DNA: TGTGCCAGCAGTCTTCAGATCGAAGCTTTCTTT.

The chain recombines TRBV7-8 with TRBJ2-1; 16 nucleotides align to TRBD2. Unmatched junction bases numbered 9, after V lost 5 bases and J lost 5 bases. CDR1 and CDR2 from the germline V gene are SGHVS and FQNEAQ. The CDR3 loop spans 18 amino acids. The CDR3 DNA is TGTGCCAGCAGCCGAAGAACGGGACTAGCGGGAGGGAACAATGAGCAGTTCTTC. Its translation is CASSRRTGLAGGNNEQFF.

The chain joins TRBV6-2 or TRBV6-3 to TRBJ2-3, with TRBD2 matching over 8 bases. This CDR3 region has 16 residues. CDR1 is MNHEY, CDR2 SVGEGT, per germline. V trimming: 2 bases; J trimming: 5 bases; junction bases outside the gene matches: 9. Written as DNA, the CDR3 is TGTGCCAGCAGTTACCTCCCGGGGGGGGGAGAAGATACGCAGTATTTT. It codes for CASSYLPGGGEDTQYF.

This sequence joins TRBV5-1 and TRBJ2-5, with D hard to call. Trimming stripped 4 bases from V and 3 bases from J, with 13 bases between. The CDR3 has 14 residues. The germline V gene encodes CDR1 SGHRS and CDR2 YFSETQ. The CDR3 DNA reads as TGCGCCAGCAGCCCCTCTTGGCAGAAAGAGACCCAGTACTTC. This codes for CASSPSWQKETQYF.

The chain combines TRBV4-3 with TRBJ2-7; TRBD1 agrees at 7 bases. V lost 4 bases and J lost 3; bases outside the gene matches: 6. The germline V gene encodes CDR1 LGHNA and CDR2 YSLEER. CDR3 length equals 14 residues. The CDR3 coding sequence is TGCGCCAGCAGCCCTGGACAGGCGGGCTACGAGCAGTACTTC. Translating it yields CASSPGQAGYEQYF.

V is TRBV2 and J is TRBJ2-1; the D is unclear. Trimming pared 3 bases from V and 3 bases from J, leaving 9 bases between. This CDR3 region has 14 residues. CDR1 is SNHLY and CDR2 is FYNNEI in the germline V gene. The CDR3: CASSENFNYNEQFF. Here the CDR3 DNA reads TGTGCCAGCAGTGAGAACTTCAACTACAATGAGCAGTTCTTC.

On this clone itself: The sample contains more than one DNA sequence encoding this CDR3. V usage is TRBV7-9 and J usage is TRBJ1-5; D gene uncertain. Trimming stripped 1 base from V and 6 bases from J, with 4 bases between. CDR1 and CDR2 from the germline V gene are SEHNR and FQNEAQ (reference sequence). There are 12 residues in the CDR3. CDR3 residues: CASSLDLQPQHF. CDR3 in DNA: TGTGCCAGCAGCTTAGATCTTCAGCCCCAGCATTTT. Full variable domain (rest looked up from reference TRBV7-9 and TRBJ1-5): DTGVSQNPRHKITKRGQNVTFRCDPISEHNRLYWYRQTLGQGPEFLTYFQNEAQLEKSRLLSDRFSAERPKGSFSTLEIQRTEQGDSAMYLCASSLDLQPQHFGDGTRLSIL.

The gene calls are TRBV19 and TRBJ1-2; no definite D call. The V gene lost 5 bases and the J gene lost 5 bases, with 12 bases spanning the gap. The germline CDR1 and CDR2 sequences are LNHDA and SQIVND (reference sequence). The CDR3 has 13 residues. The CDR3 sequence: CASSLPGTYGYTF. DNA for the CDR3: TGTGCCAGTAGTTTGCCGGGAACGTATGGCTACACCTTC.

V is TRBV30 and J is TRBJ1-6; 7 bases map to TRBD1. The CDR3 loop spans 13 amino acids. Germline CDR1 GTSNPN, CDR2 SVGIG (reference sequence). V lost 7 bases to trimming and J lost 8 bases; unmatched junction nucleotides: 8. As DNA, the CDR3 is TGTGCCTACGAAACAGGGGCCTATTCACCCCTCCACTTT. Translating it yields CAYETGAYSPLHF. Full variable domain (missing parts from reference TRBV30 and TRBJ1-6): SQTIHQWPATLVQPVGSPLSLECTVEGTSNPNLYWYRQAAGRGLQLLFYSVGIGQISSEVPQNLSASRPQDRQFILSSKKLLLSDSGFYLCAYETGAYSPLHFGNGTRLTVT.

This clone was seen only once. The V call is TRBV7-2, the J call TRBJ2-7; 11 bases are shared with TRBD2. This CDR3 comprises 17 residues. From germline, CDR1 is SGHTA and CDR2 FQGNSA. The J segment lost 2 bases and the V segment lost 2 bases, leaving 8 bases of the junction unmatched. CDR3 sequence (DNA): TGTGCCAGCAGCTTATCCACACTAGCGGGGGCTCCCTACGAGCAGTACTTC. Its translation: CASSLSTLAGAPYEQYF. The full variable domain, its missing parts supplied by reference TRBV7-2 and TRBJ2-7, is GAGVSQSPSNKVTEKGKDVELRCDPISGHTALYWYRQSLGQGLEFLIYFQGNSAPDKSGLPSDRFSAERTGGSVSTLTIQRTQQEDSAVYLCASSLSTLAGAPYEQYFGPGTRLTVT.

The chain has TRBV27 and TRBJ1-6; D possibly corresponds to TRBD1 (6 bases). In germline, CDR1 is MNHEY, CDR2 SMNVEV (reference sequence). CDR3 length: 15 amino acids. V lost 6 bases, J lost 5 bases, and 14 bases lay in between. The CDR3 reads CASRDAQGNNSPLHF. The CDR3 DNA sequence: TGTGCCAGCAGAGACGCCCAGGGGAATAATTCACCCCTCCACTTT.